This T cell receptor (beta chain) was captured in a study of blood T cell repertoires in COVID-19 (dated by TCRdb to the early 2020s). Context from the whole study: Samples covering the acute and convalescent phases of COVID-19 were provided by collaborators in the United States, Italy and Spain. The material from the prospective study consisted of cDNA or gDNA derived from T cells, B-cell-depleted T cells, or PBMCs. The samples were drawn from the first 160 participants of the ongoing ImmuneRACE study and from 1,254 subjects provided by 6 global collaborators. Subjects who had been exposed to COVID-19, were actively infected with it, or had recovered from it provided the deeply sampled blood TCRbeta repertoires that made up the dataset. A freely available public database, intended as a resource for researchers studying the immune response to SARS-CoV-2, is where the repertoires were released. Nearly every sample came with metadata listing a de-identified subject ID, COVID-19 status, age in years and sex. Where available, HLA class I and class II types were obtained from metadata supplied by the sample provider rather than from assay-based typing. On the study overall, not on this receptor specifically: The amount of clinical and demographic metadata varied by source and participant and was provided uncurated.

A remark on this clone: Its cognate antigen has yet to be identified. The record has no base qualities; no much larger clone is one base away.

Whole blood was collected in K2EDTA tubes by collaborating institutions according to the institutions' own protocols. For TCRbeta analysis, collaborator samples were shipped as frozen whole blood, as isolated PBMCs, or as DNA extracted from either sample type. From cysteine to phenylalanine, the CDR3 is 11 amino acids long. This entry keeps only the CDR3 DNA: 33 bases, framed from base 1. V loses 3 bases, J loses 12 bases, and the germline ends lie 12 bases apart. CDR1 and CDR2, looked up from the germline V gene (reference sequence), are DFQATT and SNEGSKA. TCRbeta CDR3 regions were amplified from genomic DNA by means of the immunoSEQ Assay, a bias-controlled multiplex PCR. The published analysis was carried out like this. Within the assay, amplification of reference gene primers was used to estimate how many nucleated cells each sample contained. Sequence reads were collapsed and filtered to measure the absolute abundance of every unique TCRbeta CDR3 rearrangement. For each sample, productive Simpson clonality was calculated as the square root of Simpson's diversity index over productive rearrangements. TCRdb's version of the immuneACCESS table is confined to in-frame rearrangements and falls short of the full clone set. An unresolved V gene accounts for under half of the shortfall where checked; the remainder is of unknown origin. The DNA gave D and trimming, while V, J and clone size come from that table. This sample comprises around 500,000 clones, approximately 85% of them detected only once. In total, the top ten clones hold 3.2% of the sample.

The source of this sequence is a human donor in a cohort sampled during active COVID-19. Sequencing used peripheral blood. The sequence links TRBV20-1 to TRBJ2-1, with no confidently assigned D gene. The base sequence is TGCAGTGCTAGGGAGCCCCCTTGGCAGTTCTTC. Translated, it reads CSAREPPWQFF.